Reported below is one T cell receptor (beta chain). The data were obtained in a study of blood T cell repertoires in COVID-19. Libraries were prepared by immunoSEQ multiplex PCR; TCRdb keeps only in-frame clonotypes and omits some of them. The data contain a few hundred thousand clones, approximately 86% of them singletons. The V segment lost 6 bases and the J segment 6 bases; nucleotides outside the gene matches: 2. Germline V gene data show CDR1 as MNHEY and CDR2 as SMNVEV (reference sequence). CDR3 length equals 13 residues. The J gene is TRBJ2-2, the V gene TRBV27, with 9 positions matching TRBD2. This TCR was sampled from a woman aged 18-35 years with acute or convalescent COVID-19. What was sequenced was peripheral blood. CDR3 nucleotide sequence: TGTGCCAGCAGCCTAGCGGGATCCGGGGAGCTGTTTTTT. Translating gives CASSLAGSGELFF.